Below, 10 T cell receptor beta chains from the same sample are listed, as sequenced in a study of radiation and T cells in renal cell carcinoma. Produced via immunoSEQ multiplex PCR; TCRdb's table is partial and in-frame only. Of 100,000 to 150,000 clones in the sample, 88% were seen once. Sample time point: blood 2 weeks post-SBRT. Treatment reported: 15 Gy SBRT to primary tumor, nephrectomy 4 weeks later. The sample in question was blood, obtained from a patient whose treatment included radiotherapy and nephrectomy. These receptors were taken from a woman between 65 and 79 years old with renal cell carcinoma.

This clone was seen only once. The V gene is TRBV28, the J gene TRBJ2-2, with 12 bases that match TRBD2. Per the germline V gene, CDR1 is MDHEN and CDR2 is SYDVKM. V lost 6 bases, J lost 7 bases, and 9 bases stayed unmatched. The CDR3 runs to 16 residues. The CDR3 bases are TGTGCCAGCAGACCATTCCCGGGACTAGCGGGCGGGGAGCTGTTTTTT. As protein: CASRPFPGLAGGELFF.

The rearrangement joins TRBV7-2 to TRBJ2-1; TRBD1 is a possible D gene (6 bases). The CDR3 has 13 amino acids. The V gene lost 4 bases and the J gene lost 10 bases, with 14 bases spanning the gap. Germline V gene lookup returns CDR1 SGHTA and CDR2 FQGNSA. The CDR3 region has the DNA TGTGCCAGCAGCTCGAACACAGGGCGGGAGCAGTTCTTC. Encoded protein: CASSSNTGREQFF.

J is TRBJ1-2 and V is TRBV5-1, with D unclear. V lost 0 bases to trimming and J lost 4 bases, with 13 bases between them. Germline loops: CDR1 SGHRS, CDR2 YFSETQ. CDR3 length: 15 amino acids. CDR3 nucleotide sequence: TGCGCCAGCAGCTTGGGCGGATCAGGACCCTATGGCTACACCTTC. Translation: CASSLGGSGPYGYTF.

The chain is built from TRBV6-5 and TRBJ1-1, with D possibly TRBD1 on 6 matching bases. The CDR3 consists of 14 residues. With 0 bases removed from V and 5 bases from J, the gap between germline ends came to 10 bases. The V gene's germline CDR1 is MNHEY and CDR2 SVGAGI. DNA of the CDR3: TGTGCCAGCAGTTACTCGGGGGCATCGACTGAAGCTTTCTTT. Amino acid sequence: CASSYSGASTEAFF.

The chain joins TRBV30 to TRBJ2-1; 16 bases are shared with TRBD2. Germline CDR1 and CDR2: GTSNPN and SVGIG (reference sequence). With 2 bases clipped from V and 6 bases from J, the junction kept 7 bases outside the gene matches. This CDR3 has 17 amino acids. The CDR3 DNA reads as TGTGCCTGGAGTATAACCGGGACTAGCGGGGGGGCCAATGAGCAGTTCTTC. Its protein product is CAWSITGTSGGANEQFF.

The chain combines TRBV6-1 with TRBJ1-2, with TRBD1 as a possible D gene (6 bases). The germline V gene has CDR1 MNHNS and CDR2 SASEGT. Trimming shortened V by 7 bases and J by 4 bases, and 13 bases separated the two germline ends. The CDR3 loop spans 13 amino acids. The chain's CDR3 is CASKSSGVYGYTF. CDR3 sequence (DNA): TGTGCCAGCAAGTCGTCAGGGGTCTATGGCTACACCTTC.

The chain uses TRBV7-3 and TRBJ2-5, with 10 bases lining up with TRBD1. The ends lost 3 bases at V and 4 bases at J; junction bases unmatched: 5. The CDR3 covers 15 residues. Germline CDR1 is SGHTA and CDR2 is FQGTGA. CDR3 in DNA: TGTGCCAGCAGCTTGGGGACAGGGGCCGTAGAGACCCAGTACTTC. It encodes CASSLGTGAVETQYF.

V is TRBV12-5 and J is TRBJ1-2; TRBD1 agrees at 7 bases. Germline CDR1 reads LGHNT; CDR2 reads FRNRAP. The CDR3 covers 14 residues. V lost 5 bases to trimming and J lost 8 bases; unmatched junction nucleotides: 11. The CDR3 DNA reads TGTGCTAGTGGTCTAGGTGACAGGGCCCTCGGCTACACCTTC. As protein: CASGLGDRALGYTF.

The V call is TRBV11-2, the J call TRBJ2-4; D is ambiguous. The germline V and J ends were trimmed by 1 base and 4 bases, with 11 bases remaining between them. The CDR3 has 15 amino acids. Germline CDR1 and CDR2: SGHAT and FQNNGV. For the CDR3, the DNA is TGTGCCAGCAGCTTAGGGGGAAAGGGTAAAAACATTCAGTACTTC. Protein product: CASSLGGKGKNIQYF.

The chain is built from TRBV30 and TRBJ1-3, with a possible D match to TRBD1 (5 bases). The germline V and J ends were trimmed by 0 bases and 0 bases, with 12 bases remaining between them. This CDR3 is built from 16 residues. Germline V gene lookup returns CDR1 GTSNPN and CDR2 SVGIG (reference sequence). The DNA for the CDR3 is TGTGCCTGGAGTGTACGGGGCGGGTCCTCTGGAAACACCATATATTTT. Translating gives CAWSVRGGSSGNTIYF.